This T cell receptor beta chain was documented in a study of T cells in Graves' hyperthyroidism and ophthalmopathy. In patients aged 18 to 65, hyperthyroidism was newly diagnosed, with duration under 2 months. Lactation, pregnancy, other autoimmune disease or uncontrolled infection led to exclusion of patients. This clonotype was counted at least ten times. What it binds is not known. General study points: Blood also showed most of the thyroid clonotypes that were expanded above 0.001.

Regions amplified from RNA transcripts were the TCR beta CDR3 regions. HTBI primers were the set used in a first-round RT-PCR of the TCR CDR3. TCRdb analysed the multiplex PCR reads with MiXCR anew, one entry per CDR3 protein. This table has 500,000 to 750,000 distinct CDR3 sequences, under 60% appearing once. The CDR3 length is 13 residues. Looked up from germline, CDR1 is LNHDA and CDR2 is SQIVND (reference sequence). The V end lost 0 bases, the J end lost 10 bases, and 9 bases lay between the germline ends. Sequencing was performed on peripheral blood or thyroid tissue (not recorded which). The sequence was obtained from a woman in her late teens or twenties with Graves' hyperthyroidism. The chain employs TRBV19 and TRBJ2-2; TRBD2 is a possible D gene (6 bases). The CDR3 nucleotides are TGTGCCAGTAGTATAGATTGGCGGGAGGAGCTGTTTTTT. Translated: CASSIDWREELFF. Full variable domain (rest looked up from reference TRBV19 and TRBJ2-2): DGGITQSPKYLFRKEGQNVTLSCEQNLNHDAMYWYRQDPGQGLRLIYYSQIVNDFQKGDIAEGYSVSREKKESFPLTVTSAQKNPTAFYLCASSIDWREELFFGEGSRLTVL.